A single T cell receptor beta chain is shown here with its context. Its antigen remains unidentified. These data belong to a study of vaccination and CD4 T cells after COVID-19. As for the study in general: Spike peptides, overlapping and drawn from SARS-CoV-2, HCoV-NL63, HCoV-OC43 and HCoV-229E, were used to stimulate cells.

Treatment noted: approximately 10-day PBMC culture with coronavirus spike peptide pools or control peptides (ViraFEST assay). Sequenced with the Oncomine TCR Beta short-read assay was DNA taken from cultured CD4+ T cells. TCRdb redid the calling of the PCR reads with MiXCR, one entry per CDR3 protein. This sample yields fewer than 20,000 distinct CDR3 sequences, of which roughly 78% are seen a single time; about 17% belongs to the top ten. This TCR came from a human donor who received a COVID-19 vaccine. This sample comprised CD4+ T cells from blood, cultured in vitro, obtained after SARS-CoV-2 vaccination.

CDR3 loop: CASRQGNQPQHF. The DNA for the CDR3 is TGTGCCAGTAGACAGGGCAATCAGCCCCAGCATTTT. The chain uses TRBV19 and TRBJ1-5; D possibly corresponds to TRBD1 (5 bases). V dropped 6 bases and J dropped 2 bases, with 5 bases sitting between them. CDR1 and CDR2 (germline): LNHDA, SQIVND (reference sequence). The CDR3 is 12 amino acids.